This T cell receptor beta chain was found in a study of blood T cell repertoires in COVID-19. Study background: Acute and convalescent COVID-19 samples came from the United States, Italy and Spain. Sources were T cells, B-cell-depleted T cells, or PBMCs; the material itself was cDNA or gDNA.

In the original analysis: Using reference gene primer amplification, nucleated cell counts were estimated. The method was immunoSEQ multiplex PCR; TCRdb's version includes in-frame clones alone and lacks a portion of them. Clone size and V and J calls were adopted from that table, with D and trimming inferred from the DNA. The table lists roughly 80,000 clones, more than 75% of them singletons. Germline-derived CDR1 and CDR2 are SGHNT and YYREEE (reference sequence). Losses at the gene ends were 10 bases for V and 7 bases for J; bases not matched to a gene: 18. The CDR3 runs to 15 residues. This clone occurred once.

The source is a woman aged 60-75 years with acute or convalescent COVID-19. Sequenced input: peripheral blood. The rearrangement joins TRBV5-4 to TRBJ2-7; 9 bases are shared with TRBD1. The CDR3 nucleotides read TGTGCCTCCCAGGGAGGTGGGACAGGGCCCCAGGAGCAGTACTTC. Protein sequence: CASQGGGTGPQEQYF.